The rows below give T cell receptor beta chains drawn from one sample of a study of blood T cell repertoires in COVID-19. Clones were sequenced by immunoSEQ multiplex PCR, and TCRdb holds only the in-frame ones, with some missing. The table lists approximately 340,000 clones, approximately 90% of them singletons. Sequencing was performed on PBMCs or T cells enriched from blood (not recorded which). Receptor source: a woman between 40 and 50 years old who had been exposed to COVID-19. The CDR3 runs from the conserved cysteine through the conserved F or W. Each record gives: D gene, V gene, J gene, clone size, CDR3 protein, CDR3 DNA. The D gene is left open where the match is weak. The size field is filled for only some rows; it gives once, few, many or a size class.

D: -; V: TRBV10-3; J: TRBJ1-4; size: -; CDR3: CAIIPTAGNEKLFF; DNA: TGTGCCATCATCCCGACCGCGGGTAATGAAAAACTGTTTTTT
D: -; V: TRBV3-1/TRBV3-2; J: TRBJ2-1; size: -; CDR3: CASSQAPFVFSGGETYNEQFF; DNA: TGTGCCAGCAGCCAAGCCCCCTTCGTTTTTTCCGGCGGGGAGACCTACAATGAGCAGTTCTTC
D: -; V: TRBV9; J: TRBJ1-2; size: -; CDR3: CASSVAPGANYGYTF; DNA: TGTGCCAGCAGCGTAGCTCCGGGGGCTAACTATGGCTACACCTTC
D: TRBD2; V: TRBV4-3; J: TRBJ2-3; size: -; CDR3: CASSQDWGIGGGFTDTQYF; DNA: TGCGCCAGCAGCCAAGATTGGGGAATAGGCGGGGGATTCACAGATACGCAGTATTTT
D: TRBD1; V: TRBV5-1; J: TRBJ1-1; size: -; CDR3: CASTPPGGAGTEAFF; DNA: TGCGCCAGCACCCCCCCAGGGGGCGCCGGCACTGAAGCTTTCTTT
D: TRBD1; V: TRBV19; J: TRBJ1-2; size: -; CDR3: CASSIPDRGRWSGYTF; DNA: TGTGCCAGTAGTATCCCAGACAGGGGGCGATGGAGTGGCTACACCTTC
D: TRBD1; V: TRBV19; J: TRBJ1-2; size: -; CDR3: CASSQKQGPTYGYTF; DNA: TGTGCCAGTAGTCAAAAACAGGGGCCCACCTATGGCTACACCTTC
D: TRBD1; V: TRBV27; J: TRBJ1-2; size: -; CDR3: CASSSGQGRYGYTF; DNA: TGTGCCAGCAGTTCGGGACAGGGACGGTATGGCTACACCTTC
D: -; V: TRBV5-1; J: TRBJ2-7; size: -; CDR3: CASSLVTNSYEQYF; DNA: TGCGCCAGCAGCTTAGTAACAAACTCCTACGAGCAGTACTTC
D: TRBD1; V: TRBV7-9; J: TRBJ2-7; size: once; CDR3: CASSLGTGGEQYF; DNA: TGTGCCAGCAGCCTAGGGACAGGCGGGGAGCAGTACTTC
D: -; V: TRBV19; J: TRBJ1-5; size: -; CDR3: CASSPGEHQPQHF; DNA: TGTGCCAGTAGTCCGGGGGAGCATCAGCCCCAGCATTTT
D: -; V: TRBV7-8; J: TRBJ1-1; size: -; CDR3: CASSLQKNTEAFF; DNA: TGTGCCAGCAGCTTACAGAAGAACACTGAAGCTTTCTTT
D: -; V: TRBV11-3; J: TRBJ1-3; size: few; CDR3: CASSRVGGPSSGNTIYF; DNA: TGTGCCAGCAGCCGGGTCGGGGGGCCATCTTCTGGAAACACCATATATTTT
D: TRBD2; V: TRBV7-8; J: TRBJ2-2; size: -; CDR3: CASSFIAGGSTGELFF; DNA: TGTGCCAGCAGCTTCATAGCGGGAGGGAGCACCGGGGAGCTGTTTTTT
D: TRBD1; V: TRBV2; J: TRBJ1-2; size: -; CDR3: CASRTTGPGYTF; DNA: TGTGCCAGCAGAACGACAGGGCCTGGCTACACCTTC
D: TRBD1; V: TRBV5-1; J: TRBJ2-1; size: -; CDR3: CASSFGDRGPNNEQFF; DNA: TGCGCCAGCAGCTTCGGGGACAGGGGGCCTAACAATGAGCAGTTCTTC
D: TRBD1; V: TRBV7-9; J: TRBJ1-1; size: -; CDR3: CASSLGTGQAYTEAFF; DNA: TGTGCCAGCAGCTTAGGGACCGGACAGGCCTACACTGAAGCTTTCTTT